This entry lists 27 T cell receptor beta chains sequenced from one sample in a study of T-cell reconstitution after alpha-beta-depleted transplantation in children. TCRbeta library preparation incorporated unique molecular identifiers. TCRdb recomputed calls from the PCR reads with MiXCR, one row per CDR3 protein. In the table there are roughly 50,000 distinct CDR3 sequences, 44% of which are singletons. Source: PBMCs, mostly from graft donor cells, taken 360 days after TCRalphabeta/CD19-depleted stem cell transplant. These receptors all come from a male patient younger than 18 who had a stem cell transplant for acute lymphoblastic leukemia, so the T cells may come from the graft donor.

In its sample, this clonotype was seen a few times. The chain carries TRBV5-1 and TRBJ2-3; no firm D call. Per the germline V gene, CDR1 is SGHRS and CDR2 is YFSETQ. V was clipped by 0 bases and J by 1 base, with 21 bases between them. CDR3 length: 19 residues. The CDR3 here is CASSLDRPLPVFGTDTQYF. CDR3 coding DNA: TGCGCCAGCAGCTTGGATAGGCCGCTACCCGTGTTTGGCACAGATACGCAGTATTTT.

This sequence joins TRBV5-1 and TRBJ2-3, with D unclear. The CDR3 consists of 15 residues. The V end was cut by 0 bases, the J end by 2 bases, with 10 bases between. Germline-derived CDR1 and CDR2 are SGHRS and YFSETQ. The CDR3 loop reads CASSLEGRYTDTQYF. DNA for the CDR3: TGCGCCAGCAGCTTGGAAGGTAGATACACAGATACGCAGTATTTT.

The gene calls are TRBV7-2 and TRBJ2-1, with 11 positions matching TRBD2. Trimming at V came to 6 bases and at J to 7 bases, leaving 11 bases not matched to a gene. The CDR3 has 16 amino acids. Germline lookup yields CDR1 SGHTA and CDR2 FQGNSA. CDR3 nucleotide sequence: TGTGCCAGCAGTCCCGGCGGTAGCGGGAGGGCTAATGAGCAGTTCTTC. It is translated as CASSPGGSGRANEQFF.

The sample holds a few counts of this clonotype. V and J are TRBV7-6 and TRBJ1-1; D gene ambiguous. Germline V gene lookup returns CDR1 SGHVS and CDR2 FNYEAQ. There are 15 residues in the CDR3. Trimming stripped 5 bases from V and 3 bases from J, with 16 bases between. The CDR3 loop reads CASSPLISPHTEAFF. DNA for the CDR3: TGTGCCAGCAGCCCATTAATTTCCCCACACACTGAAGCTTTCTTT.

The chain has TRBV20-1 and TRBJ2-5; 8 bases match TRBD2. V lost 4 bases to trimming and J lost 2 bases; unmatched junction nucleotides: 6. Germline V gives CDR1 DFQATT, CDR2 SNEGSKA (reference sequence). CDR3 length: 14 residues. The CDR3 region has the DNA TGCAGTGCTACCCGGGGGGGATCTCAAGAGACCCAGTACTTC. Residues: CSATRGGSQETQYF.

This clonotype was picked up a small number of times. The CDR3 region has the DNA TGTGCCAGCAGTTCTACAGGGGTTTATGGCTACACCTTC. This translates into CASSSTGVYGYTF. The rearrangement uses TRBV6-5 and TRBJ1-2, with TRBD1 identical over 7 bases. The CDR3 spans 13 residues. The germline V gene encodes CDR1 MNHEY and CDR2 SVGAGI. With 4 bases clipped from V and 5 bases from J, the junction kept 4 bases outside the gene matches.

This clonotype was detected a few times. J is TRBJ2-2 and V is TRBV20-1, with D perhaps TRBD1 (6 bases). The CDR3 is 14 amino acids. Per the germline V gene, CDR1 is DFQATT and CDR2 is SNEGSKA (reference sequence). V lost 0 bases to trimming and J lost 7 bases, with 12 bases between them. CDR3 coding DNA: TGCAGTGCTAGAGATCAGGGGAACGGCGGGGAGCTGTTTTTT. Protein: CSARDQGNGGELFF.

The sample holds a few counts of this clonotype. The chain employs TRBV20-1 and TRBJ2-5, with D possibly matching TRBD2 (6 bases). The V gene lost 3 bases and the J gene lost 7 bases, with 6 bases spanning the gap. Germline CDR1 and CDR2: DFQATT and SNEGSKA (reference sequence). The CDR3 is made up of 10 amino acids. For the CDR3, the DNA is TGCAGTGCTAGGGGACTGACCCAGTACTTC. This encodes CSARGLTQYF.

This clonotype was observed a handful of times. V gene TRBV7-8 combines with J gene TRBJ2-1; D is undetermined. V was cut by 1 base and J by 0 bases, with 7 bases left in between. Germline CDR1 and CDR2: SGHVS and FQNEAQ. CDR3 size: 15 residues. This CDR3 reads CASSLEGLSYNEQFF. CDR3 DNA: TGTGCCAGCAGCTTAGAGGGTCTCTCCTACAATGAGCAGTTCTTC.

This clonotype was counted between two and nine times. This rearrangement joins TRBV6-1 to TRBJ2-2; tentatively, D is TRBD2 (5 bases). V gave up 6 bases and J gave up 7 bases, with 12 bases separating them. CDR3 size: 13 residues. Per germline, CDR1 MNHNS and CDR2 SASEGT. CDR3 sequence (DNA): TGTGCCAGCAGAGTTAGCGTTATCGGGGAGCTGTTTTTT. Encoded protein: CASRVSVIGELFF.

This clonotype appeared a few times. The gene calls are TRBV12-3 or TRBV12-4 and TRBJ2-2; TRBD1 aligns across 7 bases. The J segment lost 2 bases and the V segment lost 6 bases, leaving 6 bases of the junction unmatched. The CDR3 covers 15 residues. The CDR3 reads CASRNTGANTGELFF. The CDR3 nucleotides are TGTGCCAGCAGAAACACAGGGGCCAACACCGGGGAGCTGTTTTTT.

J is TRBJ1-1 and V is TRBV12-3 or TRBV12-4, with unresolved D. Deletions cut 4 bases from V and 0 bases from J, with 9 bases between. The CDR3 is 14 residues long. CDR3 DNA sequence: TGTGCCAGCAGTTATAACAGACTGAACACTGAAGCTTTCTTT. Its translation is CASSYNRLNTEAFF.

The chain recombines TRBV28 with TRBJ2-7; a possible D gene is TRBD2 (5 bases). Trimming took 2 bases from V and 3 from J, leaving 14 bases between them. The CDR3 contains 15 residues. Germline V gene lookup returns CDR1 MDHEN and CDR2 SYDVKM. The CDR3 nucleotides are TGTGCCAGCAGTTTACCCCTGGGAGTCAGCTACGAGCAGTACTTC. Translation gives CASSLPLGVSYEQYF. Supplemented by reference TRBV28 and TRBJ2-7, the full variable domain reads DVKVTQSSRYLVKRTGEKVFLECVQDMDHENMFWYRQDPGLGLRLIYFSYDVKMKEKGDIPEGYSVSREKKERFSLILESASTNQTSMYLCASSLPLGVSYEQYFGPGTRLTVT.

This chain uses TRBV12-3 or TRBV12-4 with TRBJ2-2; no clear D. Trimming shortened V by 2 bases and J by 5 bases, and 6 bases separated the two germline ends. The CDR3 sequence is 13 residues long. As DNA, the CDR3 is TGTGCCAGCAGTTTAAGGATAACCGGGGAGCTGTTTTTT. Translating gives CASSLRITGELFF.

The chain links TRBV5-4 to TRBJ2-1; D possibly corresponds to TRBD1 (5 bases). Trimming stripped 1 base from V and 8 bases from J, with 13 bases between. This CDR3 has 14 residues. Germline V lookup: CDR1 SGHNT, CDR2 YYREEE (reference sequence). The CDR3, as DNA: TGTGCCAGCAGCTTGAATAGGGGAAAAGATGAGCAGTTCTTC. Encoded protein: CASSLNRGKDEQFF.

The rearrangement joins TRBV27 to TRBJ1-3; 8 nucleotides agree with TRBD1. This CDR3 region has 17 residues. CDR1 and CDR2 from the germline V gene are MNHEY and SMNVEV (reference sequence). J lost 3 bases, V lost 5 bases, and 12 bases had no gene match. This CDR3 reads CASSPRTGSVSGNTIYF. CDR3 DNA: TGTGCCAGCAGTCCGCGGACAGGGTCCGTGAGTGGAAACACCATATATTTT.

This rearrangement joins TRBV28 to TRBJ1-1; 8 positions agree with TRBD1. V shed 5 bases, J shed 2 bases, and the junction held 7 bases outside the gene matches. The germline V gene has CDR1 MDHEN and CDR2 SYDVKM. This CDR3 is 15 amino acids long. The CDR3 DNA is TGTGCCAGCAGTCTGACAGGGGTCTTTAACACTGAAGCTTTCTTT. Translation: CASSLTGVFNTEAFF.

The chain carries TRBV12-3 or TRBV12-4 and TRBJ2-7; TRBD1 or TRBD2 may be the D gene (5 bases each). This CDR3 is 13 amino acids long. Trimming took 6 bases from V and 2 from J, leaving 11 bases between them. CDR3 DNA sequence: TGTGCCAGCAGCTCAGGGCGGGCCTACGAGCAGTACTTC. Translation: CASSSGRAYEQYF.

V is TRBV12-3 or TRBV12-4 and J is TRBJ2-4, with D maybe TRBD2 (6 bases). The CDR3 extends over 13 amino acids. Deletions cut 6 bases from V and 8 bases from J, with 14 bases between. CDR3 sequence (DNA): TGTGCCAGCAGCCCCCAGGGAGGCTACATTCAGTACTTC. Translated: CASSPQGGYIQYF.

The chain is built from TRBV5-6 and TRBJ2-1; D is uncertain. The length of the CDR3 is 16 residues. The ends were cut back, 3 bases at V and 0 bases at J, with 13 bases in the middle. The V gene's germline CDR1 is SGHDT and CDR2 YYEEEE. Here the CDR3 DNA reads TGTGCCAGCAGCTCTCGACCGTGGAGCTCCTACAATGAGCAGTTCTTC. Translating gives CASSSRPWSSYNEQFF.

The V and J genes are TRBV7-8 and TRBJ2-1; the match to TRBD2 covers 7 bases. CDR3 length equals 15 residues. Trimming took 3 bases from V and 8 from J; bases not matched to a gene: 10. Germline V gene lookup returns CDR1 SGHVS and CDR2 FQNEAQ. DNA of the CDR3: TGTGCCAGCAGCTTGGGGAGATCTGGGGGGGATGAGCAGTTCTTC. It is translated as CASSLGRSGGDEQFF.

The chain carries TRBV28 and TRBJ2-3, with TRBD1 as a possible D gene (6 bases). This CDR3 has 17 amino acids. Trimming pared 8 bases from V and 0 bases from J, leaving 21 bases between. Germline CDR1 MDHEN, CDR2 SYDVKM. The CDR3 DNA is TGTGCCAGCCTGGAAGGATGGGGGCGAACTAGCACAGATACGCAGTATTTT. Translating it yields CASLEGWGRTSTDTQYF.

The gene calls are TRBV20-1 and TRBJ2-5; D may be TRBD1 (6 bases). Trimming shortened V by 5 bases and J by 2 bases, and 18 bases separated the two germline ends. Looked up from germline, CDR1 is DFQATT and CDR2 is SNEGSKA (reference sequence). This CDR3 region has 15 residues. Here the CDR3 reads CSAVGHLLSQETQYF. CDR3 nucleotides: TGCAGTGCTGTGGGACACCTCCTCTCTCAAGAGACCCAGTACTTC.

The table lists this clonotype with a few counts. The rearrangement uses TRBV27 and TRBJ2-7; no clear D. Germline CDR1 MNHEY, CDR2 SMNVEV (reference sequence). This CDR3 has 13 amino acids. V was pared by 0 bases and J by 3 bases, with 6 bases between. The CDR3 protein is CASSLSHGYEQYF. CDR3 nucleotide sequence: TGTGCCAGCAGTTTATCTCACGGCTACGAGCAGTACTTC.

Here the CDR3 reads CASSQENSGYYEQYF. In nucleotides, the CDR3 is TGCGCCAGCAGCCAAGAGAATAGCGGATACTACGAGCAGTACTTC. The chain links TRBV4-3 to TRBJ2-7; tentative D call: TRBD2 (6 bases). This CDR3 region has 15 residues. Trimming took 0 bases from V and 3 from J, leaving 12 bases between them. The germline CDR1 and CDR2 sequences are LGHNA and YSLEER.

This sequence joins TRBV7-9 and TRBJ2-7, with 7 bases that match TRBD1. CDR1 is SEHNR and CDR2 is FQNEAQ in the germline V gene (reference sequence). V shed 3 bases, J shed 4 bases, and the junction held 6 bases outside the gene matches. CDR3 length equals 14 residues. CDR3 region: CASSFETGVYEQYF. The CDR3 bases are TGTGCCAGCAGCTTTGAAACAGGGGTATACGAGCAGTACTTC.

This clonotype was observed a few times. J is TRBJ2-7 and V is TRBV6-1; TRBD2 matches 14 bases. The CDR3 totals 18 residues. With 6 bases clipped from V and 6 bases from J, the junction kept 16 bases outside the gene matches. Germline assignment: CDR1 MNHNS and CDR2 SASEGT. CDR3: CASSHRDSGTSGSSEQYF. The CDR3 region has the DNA TGTGCCAGCAGCCACCGGGACAGCGGGACTAGCGGGAGCTCCGAGCAGTACTTC.